In this sample, the clone carrying this T cell receptor (beta chain) turned up many times. What it binds is not known. The CDR3 length is 13 residues. Germline loops: CDR1 SGHRS, CDR2 YFSETQ. V was shortened by 4 bases and J by 4 bases, with 11 bases between the two germline ends. The data derive from a study of T cells after yellow fever vaccination. At the level of the study: SMART-Seq v4 Ultra Low Input handled preparation of low-cell-number fractions. Findings and caveats of the study: The secondary response was weaker, and its peak arrived faster, on day 5 versus 15. Clones that expanded after primary vaccination mostly reappeared after the booster (roughly 96% CD4, 88% CD8).

TCRdb re-derived calls from the 5' RACE reads in MiXCR, one entry per CDR3 protein. This table holds 300,000 to 350,000 distinct CDR3 sequences, about 11% found once. This receptor was taken from a man in his late teens or twenties who received the YFV17D yellow fever vaccine. The chain recombines TRBV5-1 with TRBJ1-2; tentative D call: TRBD1 (6 bases). Material: CD4+ T cells sorted from PBMCs, obtained 45 days after the yellow fever booster vaccination. The CDR3 bases are TGCGCCAGCAGCCTCGGACAGATCTATGGCTACACCTTC. Encoded protein: CASSLGQIYGYTF.